This T cell receptor (beta chain) was identified in a study of Graves' ophthalmopathy and Graves' hyperthyroidism. On the study more broadly: Peripheral blood was obtained at first diagnosis, ahead of any treatment. Study-level results: Blood was where most expanded thyroid clonotypes above 0.001 frequency also turned up.

The term stable hyperthyroidism indicated an absence of ophthalmopathy within 18 months of follow-up. Other autoimmune diseases, uncontrolled infections, pregnancy or lactation excluded patients from enrollment. This clonotype appeared many times. Its antigen remains unknown. V gave up 5 bases and J gave up 1 base; unmatched junction bases: 7. The CDR3 runs to 14 residues. CDR1 and CDR2 from the germline V gene are DFQATT and SNEGSKA (reference sequence). The authors amplified TCR beta CDR3 regions from RNA transcripts. First-round RT-PCR with HTBI primers preceded a second-round multiplex PCR. Using its own MiXCR run on the multiplex PCR reads, TCRdb lists one record per CDR3 protein. The table has about 620,000 distinct CDR3 sequences, 22% seen once.

The J gene is TRBJ1-2, the V gene TRBV20-1; 7 positions match TRBD1. Input material: peripheral blood. The receptor's source is a woman aged 18-30 years with stable Graves' hyperthyroidism. Some clones in this sample may be carry-over from other donors' samples. This CDR3 reads CSAPPGQINYGYTF. The CDR3 DNA follows: TGCAGTGCTCCCCCGGGACAGATTAACTATGGCTACACCTTC.